This T cell receptor beta chain was found in a study of blood T cell repertoires in COVID-19. Study-wide context: From the United States, Italy and Spain came samples of acute and convalescent COVID-19. T cells, B-cell-depleted T cells, or PBMCs provided the cDNA or gDNA that served as material.

Methods used by the authors: Amplifying reference gene primers gave estimates of nucleated cell counts. TCRdb keeps only in-frame clones here, not all; method: immunoSEQ multiplex PCR. V, J and clone size were drawn from that table, and D and trimming were deduced from the DNA. The sample includes about 250,000 clones, 80% to 85% seen only once; the top ten take around 3.6%. Germline V gene data show CDR1 as DFQATT and CDR2 as SNEGSKA (reference sequence). With 7 bases removed from V and 8 bases from J, the gap between germline ends came to 9 bases. CDR3 length: 10 residues. The sequencing sample was made of PBMCs or T cells enriched from blood (not recorded which). This TCR came from a man aged 45-65 years who had recovered from COVID-19. The genes are TRBV20-1 and TRBJ2-1, with a possible D match to TRBD1 (5 bases). CDR3 bases: TGCAGTGTGGGGCTGGATGAGCAGTTCTTC. Protein sequence: CSVGLDEQFF.